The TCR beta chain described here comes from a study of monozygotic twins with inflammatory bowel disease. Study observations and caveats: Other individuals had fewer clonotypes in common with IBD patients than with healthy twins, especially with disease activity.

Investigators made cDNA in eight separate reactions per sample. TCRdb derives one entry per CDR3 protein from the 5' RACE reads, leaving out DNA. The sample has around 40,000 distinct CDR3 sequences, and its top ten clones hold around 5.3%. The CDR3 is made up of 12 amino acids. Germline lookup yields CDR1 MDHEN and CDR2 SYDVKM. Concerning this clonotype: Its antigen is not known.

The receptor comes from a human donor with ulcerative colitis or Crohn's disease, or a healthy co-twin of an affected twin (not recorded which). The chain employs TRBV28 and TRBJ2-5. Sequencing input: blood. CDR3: CASQFLQETQYF.